These T cell receptor beta chains were read from a single sample in a study of blood T cells in healthy people across ages. MiXCR, applied by TCRdb to the 5' RACE reads, yields one record per CDR3 protein. The table has 800,000 to 950,000 distinct CDR3 sequences, under 40% seen once. Sample: blood. These TCRs come from a man between 18 and 29 years old in good health. Each CDR3 is given with its conserved first and last residue. Each record gives: D gene, clone size, J gene, V gene, CDR3 DNA, CDR3 protein. D genes are given only for firm matches. Some rows mark clone size as missing; the rest say once, few, many or name a class of expanded clone.

d_gene: -
abundance: -
j_gene: TRBJ1-1
v_gene: TRBV19
CDR3nt: TGTGCCAGTAGTATTGGGGTGGATGAAGCTTTCTTT
CDR3aa: CASSIGVDEAFF

d_gene: -
abundance: many
j_gene: TRBJ1-2
v_gene: TRBV25-1
CDR3nt: TGTGCCAGCAGTGATCCCGGGACAGGCTACACCTTC
CDR3aa: CASSDPGTGYTF

d_gene: -
abundance: -
j_gene: TRBJ2-5
v_gene: TRBV7-2
CDR3nt: TGTGCCAGCAGCTTAAGTCGGGGTGGGTTGGAGACCCAGTACTTC
CDR3aa: CASSLSRGGLETQYF

d_gene: -
abundance: -
j_gene: TRBJ1-2
v_gene: TRBV5-1
CDR3nt: TGCGCCAGCAGCTTGGTGGGGGCCCTTGGCTACACCTTC
CDR3aa: CASSLVGALGYTF

d_gene: TRBD1
abundance: -
j_gene: TRBJ2-7
v_gene: TRBV12-3/TRBV12-4
CDR3nt: TGTGCCAGCAGCGACCCCGACAGGGTCGAGCAGTACTTC
CDR3aa: CASSDPDRVEQYF

d_gene: TRBD1
abundance: -
j_gene: TRBJ1-2
v_gene: TRBV6-2/TRBV6-3
CDR3nt: TGTGCCAGCAGTACCTTCCAGGGGGTGGAAGTCGATTATGGCTACACCTTC
CDR3aa: CASSTFQGVEVDYGYTF

d_gene: -
abundance: few
j_gene: TRBJ1-2
v_gene: TRBV12-3/TRBV12-4
CDR3nt: TGTGCCAGCAGTTTGTCAATCGTTGGCTACACCTTC
CDR3aa: CASSLSIVGYTF

d_gene: -
abundance: -
j_gene: TRBJ2-2
v_gene: TRBV12-3/TRBV12-4
CDR3nt: TGTGCCAGCAGCCAAGCCCCCACCGGGGAGCTGTTTTTT
CDR3aa: CASSQAPTGELFF

d_gene: -
abundance: -
j_gene: TRBJ2-1
v_gene: TRBV12-3/TRBV12-4
CDR3nt: TGTGCCAGCAGCCCGGACCTAGGGACCTACAATGAGCAGTTCTTC
CDR3aa: CASSPDLGTYNEQFF

d_gene: TRBD2
abundance: -
j_gene: TRBJ2-1
v_gene: TRBV18
CDR3nt: TGTGCCAGCTCACCCCCTGGCGGGGGAGTATACAATGAGCAGTTCTTC
CDR3aa: CASSPPGGGVYNEQFF

d_gene: -
abundance: -
j_gene: TRBJ1-1
v_gene: TRBV29-1
CDR3nt: TGCAGCGGCCGTGGGGAAATGAACACTGAAGCTTTCTTT
CDR3aa: CSGRGEMNTEAFF

d_gene: -
abundance: -
j_gene: TRBJ2-1
v_gene: TRBV5-6
CDR3nt: TGCGCCAGCAGCCATCGACCGGGACTTCGCTACAATGAGCAGTTCTTC
CDR3aa: CASSHRPGLRYNEQFF

d_gene: -
abundance: many
j_gene: TRBJ2-5
v_gene: TRBV7-2
CDR3nt: TGTGCCAGCAGCTTACATCCTCATGAGCAGTACTTC
CDR3aa: CASSLHPHEQYF

d_gene: -
abundance: -
j_gene: TRBJ2-3
v_gene: TRBV7-2
CDR3nt: TGTGCCAGCAGCTTAACCTTATTCTCGGATACGCAGTATTTT
CDR3aa: CASSLTLFSDTQYF

d_gene: -
abundance: few
j_gene: TRBJ1-4
v_gene: TRBV12-3/TRBV12-4
CDR3nt: TGTGCCAGCAGTTTATCAGGGGTGTTTAATGAAAAACTGTTTTTT
CDR3aa: CASSLSGVFNEKLFF

d_gene: TRBD1
abundance: few
j_gene: TRBJ1-2
v_gene: TRBV7-2
CDR3nt: TGTGCCAGCAGCTTAGCCCCAGGGGGTAATGGCTACACCTTC
CDR3aa: CASSLAPGGNGYTF

d_gene: -
abundance: -
j_gene: TRBJ2-1
v_gene: TRBV20-1
CDR3nt: TGCAGTGCTAGAGGGAGACAGGAGAACAATGAGCAGTTCTTC
CDR3aa: CSARGRQENNEQFF

d_gene: TRBD2
abundance: many
j_gene: TRBJ2-3
v_gene: TRBV20-1
CDR3nt: TGCAGTGCTCTCAGCCCCTCCGGGACTAGCGTCACAGATACGCAGTATTTT
CDR3aa: CSALSPSGTSVTDTQYF

d_gene: TRBD1
abundance: -
j_gene: TRBJ2-6
v_gene: TRBV12-3/TRBV12-4
CDR3nt: TGTGCCAGCAGCTCCGGGACAGGGCCCTCCGGGGCCAACGTCCTGACTTTC
CDR3aa: CASSSGTGPSGANVLTF

d_gene: TRBD1
abundance: -
j_gene: TRBJ1-5
v_gene: TRBV27
CDR3nt: TGTGCCAGCAGTTTAGTTGGACAGGGTAGTCAGCCCCAGCATTTT
CDR3aa: CASSLVGQGSQPQHF

d_gene: TRBD2
abundance: few
j_gene: TRBJ2-7
v_gene: TRBV18
CDR3nt: TGTGCCAGCTCACCCCCTGGCGGGGGAGTATACAATGAGCAGTACTTC
CDR3aa: CASSPPGGGVYNEQYF

d_gene: -
abundance: few
j_gene: TRBJ2-1
v_gene: TRBV6-1
CDR3nt: TGTGCCAGCACCCAACGGAATGAGCAGTTCTTC
CDR3aa: CASTQRNEQFF

d_gene: TRBD2
abundance: few
j_gene: TRBJ2-3
v_gene: TRBV10-3
CDR3nt: TGTGCCAGTGGGACTAGCGATACGCAGTATTTT
CDR3aa: CASGTSDTQYF

d_gene: -
abundance: -
j_gene: TRBJ1-1
v_gene: TRBV28
CDR3nt: TGTGCCAGCAGTTTCCTCGCCGATGACCGGGCGAACACTGAAGCTTTCTTT
CDR3aa: CASSFLADDRANTEAFF

d_gene: -
abundance: -
j_gene: TRBJ2-3
v_gene: TRBV7-2
CDR3nt: TGTGCCAGCAGCGTATCGAGGGCCACAGATACGCAGTATTTT
CDR3aa: CASSVSRATDTQYF

d_gene: TRBD1
abundance: -
j_gene: TRBJ2-2
v_gene: TRBV28
CDR3nt: TGTGCCACCAGGGACAGGGGGAACACCGGGGAGCTGTTTTTT
CDR3aa: CATRDRGNTGELFF

d_gene: -
abundance: -
j_gene: TRBJ2-3
v_gene: TRBV7-2
CDR3nt: TGTGCCAGCACTCAAGGGGGGGGCACAGATACGCAGTATTTT
CDR3aa: CASTQGGGTDTQYF